This TCR beta chain was identified during a study of T-cell memory formation after mild COVID-19. TCRdb itself ran the 5' RACE reads through MiXCR, one entry per CDR3 protein. The profile shows approximately 580,000 distinct CDR3 sequences, roughly 20% of them singletons. Study-level results: Second-wave clones with a day 37 peak had unconfirmed SARS-CoV-2 specificity. Contracting CD4+ clones sat mainly in CM and EM; CD8+ in EMRA.

With V trimmed by 1 base and J by 1 base, 5 bases remained unmatched. The CDR3 is 16 amino acids. This clonotype was seen a few times. What it binds is not known. V and J are TRBV12-3 or TRBV12-4 and TRBJ2-3; 7 positions agree with TRBD2. The sequence was obtained from an adult woman who had mild COVID-19 (a few samples of this study predate the infection). Cell type and time point are not known. The sequencing input was PBMCs or a T cell subset sorted from them (not recorded which). The CDR3 coding sequence is TGTGCCAGCAGTTTAGTTTCGGCGGGAGGCACAGATACGCAGTATTTT. Translation: CASSLVSAGGTDTQYF.